This T cell receptor beta chain was recovered during a study of cytomegalovirus exposure and HLA in healthy donors. This CDR3 spans 15 amino acids. Germline lookup yields CDR1 GTSNPN and CDR2 SVGIG (reference sequence). Germline trimming cut 5 bases from V and 4 bases from J; bases unmatched to any gene: 11. This PCR relied on a set of 60 Vbeta primers and 13 Jbeta primers. Profiling relied on immunoSEQ multiplex PCR, and the TCRdb table lists in-frame clones only, not all of them. The sample holds about 140,000 clones, around 75% seen once. The sequencing sample was made of PBMCs. The chain combines TRBV30 with TRBJ1-5; 7 positions match TRBD1. The TCR was taken from a middle-aged man in good health and CMV-seronegative. The CDR3 protein is CAWAFPDRRNQPQHF. For the CDR3, the DNA is TGTGCCTGGGCATTCCCGGACAGGAGAAATCAGCCCCAGCATTTT.